These 8 T cell receptor beta chains share one sample of origin, sequenced in a study of cytomegalovirus exposure and HLA in healthy donors. The PCR employed 60 Vbeta primers together with 13 Jbeta primers. TCRdb keeps only in-frame clones here, not all; method: immunoSEQ multiplex PCR. The sample includes about 160,000 clones, about 79% of them seen just once. The sample taken for sequencing was PBMCs. The receptors were sampled from a woman aged 50 to 60 in good health and CMV-seropositive.

The chain is built from TRBV2 and TRBJ2-3, with 7 nucleotides matching TRBD1. CDR1 is SNHLY, CDR2 FYNNEI, per germline. This CDR3 spans 13 amino acids. V was pared by 8 bases and J by 5 bases, with 7 bases of the junction left unmatched. CDR3 residues: CASEGTAQDTQYF. The CDR3 DNA reads as TGTGCCAGCGAGGGGACAGCCCAAGATACGCAGTATTTT.

The CDR3 reads CASSLVGVRGFQPQHF. CDR3 sequence (DNA): TGTGCCAGCAGTTTAGTAGGGGTGCGGGGGTTCCAGCCCCAGCATTTT. The V gene is TRBV28, the J gene TRBJ1-5, with a weak D call TRBD1 (5 bases). The CDR3 sequence is 16 residues long. CDR1 and CDR2 from the germline V gene are MDHEN and SYDVKM. With 2 bases removed from V and 7 bases from J, the gap between germline ends came to 18 bases.

This clone was recorded only once. Other DNA sequences of this sample code for an identical CDR3. V gene TRBV7-9 combines with J gene TRBJ2-1; tentatively, D is TRBD1 (5 bases). In germline, CDR1 is SEHNR, CDR2 FQNEAQ (reference sequence). V was shortened by 1 base and J by 7 bases, with 8 bases between the two germline ends. CDR3 size: 13 residues. The CDR3 DNA is TGTGCCAGCAGCTTAGGCCAGGGTAATGAGCAGTTCTTC. It encodes CASSLGQGNEQFF. Full variable domain (remainder filled in from reference TRBV7-9 and TRBJ2-1): DTGVSQNPRHKITKRGQNVTFRCDPISEHNRLYWYRQTLGQGPEFLTYFQNEAQLEKSRLLSDRFSAERPKGSFSTLEIQRTEQGDSAMYLCASSLGQGNEQFFGPGTRLTVL.

V usage is TRBV6-5 and J usage is TRBJ1-3; no clear D. Trimming stripped 2 bases from V and 0 bases from J, with 8 bases between. CDR3 length: 15 amino acids. Per germline, CDR1 MNHEY and CDR2 SVGAGI. The CDR3 DNA sequence: TGTGCCAGCAGTTACGGGCATGACTCTGGAAACACCATATATTTT. Translated: CASSYGHDSGNTIYF.

V gene TRBV7-2 combines with J gene TRBJ2-3; 10 bases agree with TRBD1. V shed 5 bases and J 2 bases; nucleotides not matched to a gene: 4. Germline CDR1 and CDR2: SGHTA and FQGNSA. The CDR3 is 15 residues long. CDR3 sequence reads: CASSQTGGITDTQYF. In DNA, the CDR3 is TGTGCCAGCAGCCAGACAGGGGGCATCACAGATACGCAGTATTTT.

The chain couples TRBV28 to TRBJ1-5; TRBD1 aligns across 7 bases. CDR1 and CDR2 from the germline V gene are MDHEN and SYDVKM. Germline trimming cut 1 base from V and 3 bases from J; bases unmatched to any gene: 3. The CDR3 spans 15 residues. CDR3 in amino acids: CASSLYRGNNQPQHF. The CDR3 DNA sequence: TGTGCCAGCAGTTTATACAGGGGTAACAATCAGCCCCAGCATTTT.

The rearrangement joins TRBV6-6 to TRBJ2-5, with TRBD1 identical over 9 bases. With V trimmed by 8 bases and J by 5 bases, 6 bases remained unmatched. The CDR3 has 13 residues. Per germline, CDR1 MNHNY and CDR2 SVGAGI (reference sequence). CDR3 coding DNA: TGTGCCAGCGTGACAGGGGGGAGGGAGACCCAGTACTTC. Translated: CASVTGGRETQYF.

This rearrangement joins TRBV15 to TRBJ1-1; TRBD1 might be the D (5 bases). Trimming cost V 0 bases and J 4 bases, with 9 bases left between them. CDR3 length: 14 amino acids. CDR1 and CDR2 (germline): LNHNV, YYDKDF (reference sequence). This CDR3 is CATSRDREATEAFF. The DNA for the CDR3 is TGTGCCACCAGCAGAGACAGGGAGGCCACTGAAGCTTTCTTT.